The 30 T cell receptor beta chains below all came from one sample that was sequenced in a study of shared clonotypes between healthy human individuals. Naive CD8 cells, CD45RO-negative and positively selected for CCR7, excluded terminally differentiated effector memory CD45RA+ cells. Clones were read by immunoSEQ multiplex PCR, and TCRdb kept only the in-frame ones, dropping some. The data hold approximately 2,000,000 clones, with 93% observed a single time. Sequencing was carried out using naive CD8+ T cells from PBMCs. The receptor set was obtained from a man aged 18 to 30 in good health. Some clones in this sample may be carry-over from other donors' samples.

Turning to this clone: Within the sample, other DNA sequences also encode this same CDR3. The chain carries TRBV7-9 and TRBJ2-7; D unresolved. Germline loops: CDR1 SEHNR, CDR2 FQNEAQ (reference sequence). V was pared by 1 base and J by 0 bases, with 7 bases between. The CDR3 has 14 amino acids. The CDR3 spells CASSLEGSSYEQYF. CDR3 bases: TGTGCCAGCAGCTTAGAGGGCAGCTCCTACGAGCAGTACTTC.

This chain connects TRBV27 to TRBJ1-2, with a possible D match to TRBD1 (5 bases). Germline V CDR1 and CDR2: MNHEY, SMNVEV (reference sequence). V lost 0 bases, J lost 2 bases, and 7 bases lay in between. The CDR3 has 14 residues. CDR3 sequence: CASSLSRQNYGYTF. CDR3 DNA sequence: TGTGCCAGCAGTTTATCTCGACAGAACTATGGCTACACCTTC.

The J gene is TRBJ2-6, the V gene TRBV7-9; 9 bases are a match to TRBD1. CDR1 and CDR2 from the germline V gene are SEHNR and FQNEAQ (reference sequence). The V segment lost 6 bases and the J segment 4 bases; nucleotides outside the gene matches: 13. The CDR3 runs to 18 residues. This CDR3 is CASRSYGDRVGGANVLTF. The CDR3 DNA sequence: TGTGCCAGCAGATCATACGGGGACAGGGTTGGAGGGGCCAACGTCCTGACTTTC.

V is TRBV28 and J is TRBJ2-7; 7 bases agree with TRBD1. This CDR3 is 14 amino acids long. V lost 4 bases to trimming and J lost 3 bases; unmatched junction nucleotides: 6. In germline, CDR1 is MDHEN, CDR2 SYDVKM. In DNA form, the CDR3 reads TGTGCCAGCAGTTCGCCGGGACAGAACTACGAGCAGTACTTC. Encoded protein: CASSSPGQNYEQYF.

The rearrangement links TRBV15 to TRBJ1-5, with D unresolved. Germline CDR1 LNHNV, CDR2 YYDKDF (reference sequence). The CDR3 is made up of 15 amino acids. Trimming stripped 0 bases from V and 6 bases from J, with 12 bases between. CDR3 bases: TGTGCCACCAGCAGAGATAGCCGGGGAGGTCAGCCCCAGCATTTT. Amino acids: CATSRDSRGGQPQHF.

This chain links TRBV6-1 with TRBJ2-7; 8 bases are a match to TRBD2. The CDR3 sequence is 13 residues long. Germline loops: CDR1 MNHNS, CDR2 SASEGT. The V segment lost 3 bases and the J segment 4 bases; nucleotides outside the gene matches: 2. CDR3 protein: CASSETSVYEQYF. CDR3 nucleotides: TGTGCCAGCAGTGAGACTAGCGTTTACGAGCAGTACTTC.

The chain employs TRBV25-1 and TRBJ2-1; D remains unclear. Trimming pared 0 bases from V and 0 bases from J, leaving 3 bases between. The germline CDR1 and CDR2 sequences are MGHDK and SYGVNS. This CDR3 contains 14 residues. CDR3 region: CASSEYSSYNEQFF. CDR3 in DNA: TGTGCCAGCAGTGAATACAGCTCCTACAATGAGCAGTTCTTC. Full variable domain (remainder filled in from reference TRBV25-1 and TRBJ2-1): EADIYQTPRYLVIGTGKKITLECSQTMGHDKMYWYQQDPGMELHLIHYSYGVNSTEKGDLSSESTVSRIRTEHFPLTLESARPSHTSQYLCASSEYSSYNEQFFGPGTRLTVL.

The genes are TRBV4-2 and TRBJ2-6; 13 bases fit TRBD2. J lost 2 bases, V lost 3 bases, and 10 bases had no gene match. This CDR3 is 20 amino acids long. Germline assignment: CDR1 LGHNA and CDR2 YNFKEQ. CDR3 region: CASSQSAGTSGDAGANVLTF. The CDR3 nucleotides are TGTGCCAGCAGCCAGTCGGCTGGGACTAGCGGGGATGCTGGGGCCAACGTCCTGACTTTC.

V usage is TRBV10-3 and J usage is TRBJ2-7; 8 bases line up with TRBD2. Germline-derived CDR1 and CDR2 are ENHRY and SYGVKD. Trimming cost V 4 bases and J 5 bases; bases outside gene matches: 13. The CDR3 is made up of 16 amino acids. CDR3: CAISVHSGKDQDEQYF. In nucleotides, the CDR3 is TGTGCCATCAGTGTCCATAGCGGGAAGGACCAGGACGAGCAGTACTTC.

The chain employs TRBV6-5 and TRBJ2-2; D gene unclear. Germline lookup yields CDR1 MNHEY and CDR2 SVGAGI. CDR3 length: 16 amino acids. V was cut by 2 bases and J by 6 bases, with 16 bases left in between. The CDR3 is CASSYTPSPSPGELFF. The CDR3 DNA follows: TGTGCCAGCAGTTACACCCCGAGCCCTTCCCCCGGGGAGCTGTTTTTT.

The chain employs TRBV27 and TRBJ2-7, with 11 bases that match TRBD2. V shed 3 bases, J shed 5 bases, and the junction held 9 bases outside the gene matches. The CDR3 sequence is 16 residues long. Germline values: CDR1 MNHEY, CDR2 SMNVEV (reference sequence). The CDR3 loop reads CASSFLAGGFGNEQYF. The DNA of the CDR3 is TGTGCCAGCAGTTTTCTAGCGGGAGGATTCGGCAACGAGCAGTACTTC.

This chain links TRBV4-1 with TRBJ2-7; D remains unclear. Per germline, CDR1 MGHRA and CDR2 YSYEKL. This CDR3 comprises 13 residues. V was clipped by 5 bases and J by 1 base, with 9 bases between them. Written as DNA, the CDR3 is TGCGCCAGCAGCTTGGTCCCGTCCTACGAGCAGTACTTC. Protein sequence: CASSLVPSYEQYF.

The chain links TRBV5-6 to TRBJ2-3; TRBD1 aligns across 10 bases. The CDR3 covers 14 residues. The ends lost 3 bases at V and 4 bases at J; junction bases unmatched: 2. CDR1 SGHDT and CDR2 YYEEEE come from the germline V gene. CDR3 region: CASSWDRGADTQYF. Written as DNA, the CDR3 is TGTGCCAGCAGCTGGGACAGGGGCGCAGATACGCAGTATTTT.

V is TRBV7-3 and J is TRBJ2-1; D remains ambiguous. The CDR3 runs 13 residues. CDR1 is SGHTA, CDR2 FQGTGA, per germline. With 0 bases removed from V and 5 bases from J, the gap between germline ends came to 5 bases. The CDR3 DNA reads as TGTGCCAGCAGCTTAACTATCAACAATGAGCAGTTCTTC. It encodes CASSLTINNEQFF.

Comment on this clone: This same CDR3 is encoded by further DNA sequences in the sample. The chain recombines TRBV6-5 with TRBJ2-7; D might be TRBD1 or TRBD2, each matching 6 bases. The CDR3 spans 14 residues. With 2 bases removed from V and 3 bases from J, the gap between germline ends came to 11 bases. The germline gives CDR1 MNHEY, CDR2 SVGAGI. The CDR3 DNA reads TGTGCCAGCAGTTACGGGGGGCAGGGCTACGAGCAGTACTTC. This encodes CASSYGGQGYEQYF.

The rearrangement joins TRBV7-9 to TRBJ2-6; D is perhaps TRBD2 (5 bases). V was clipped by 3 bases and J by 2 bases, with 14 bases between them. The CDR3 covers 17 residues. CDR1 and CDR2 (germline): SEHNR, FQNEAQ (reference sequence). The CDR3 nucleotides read TGTGCCAGCAGCTTGGGTTTGGAGGCGGCTGGGGCCAACGTCCTGACTTTC. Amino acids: CASSLGLEAAGANVLTF.

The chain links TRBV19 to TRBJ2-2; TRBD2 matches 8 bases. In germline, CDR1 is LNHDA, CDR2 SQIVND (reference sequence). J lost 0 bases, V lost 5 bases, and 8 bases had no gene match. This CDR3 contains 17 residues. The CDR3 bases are TGTGCCAGTAGTGGGAGACTAGCGCCTGCGAACACCGGGGAGCTGTTTTTT. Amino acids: CASSGRLAPANTGELFF.

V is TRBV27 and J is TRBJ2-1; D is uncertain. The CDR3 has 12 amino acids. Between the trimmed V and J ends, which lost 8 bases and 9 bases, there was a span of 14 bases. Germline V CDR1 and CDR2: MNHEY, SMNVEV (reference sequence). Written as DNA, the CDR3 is TGTGCCAGCGGCCCCATCTTGGTTGAGCAGTTCTTC. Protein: CASGPILVEQFF.

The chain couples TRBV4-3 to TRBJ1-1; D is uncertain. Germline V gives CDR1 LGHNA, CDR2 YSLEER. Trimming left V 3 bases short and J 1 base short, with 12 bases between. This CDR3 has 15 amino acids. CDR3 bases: TGCGCCAGCAGCCAGAAACACGGGAGGAACACTGAAGCTTTCTTT. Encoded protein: CASSQKHGRNTEAFF.

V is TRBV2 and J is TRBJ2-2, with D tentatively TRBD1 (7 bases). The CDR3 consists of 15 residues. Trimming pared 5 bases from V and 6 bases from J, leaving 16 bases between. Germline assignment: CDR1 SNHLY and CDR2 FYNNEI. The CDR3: CASSSGGLIAGELFF. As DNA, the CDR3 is TGTGCCAGCAGTTCAGGGGGGTTAATAGCCGGGGAGCTGTTTTTT.

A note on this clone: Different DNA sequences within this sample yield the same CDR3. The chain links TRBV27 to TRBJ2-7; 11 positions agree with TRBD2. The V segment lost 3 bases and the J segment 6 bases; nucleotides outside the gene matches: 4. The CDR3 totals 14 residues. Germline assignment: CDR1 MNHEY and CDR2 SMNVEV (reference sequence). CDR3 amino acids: CASSLSSGRTEQYF. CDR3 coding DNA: TGTGCCAGCAGTTTGTCTAGCGGGAGGACCGAGCAGTACTTC.

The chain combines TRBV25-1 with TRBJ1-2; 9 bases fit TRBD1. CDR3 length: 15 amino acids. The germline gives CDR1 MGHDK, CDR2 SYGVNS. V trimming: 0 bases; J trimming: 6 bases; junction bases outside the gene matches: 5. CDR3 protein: CASSEYDRGDNGYTF. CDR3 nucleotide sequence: TGTGCCAGCAGTGAATACGACAGGGGGGACAATGGCTACACCTTC.

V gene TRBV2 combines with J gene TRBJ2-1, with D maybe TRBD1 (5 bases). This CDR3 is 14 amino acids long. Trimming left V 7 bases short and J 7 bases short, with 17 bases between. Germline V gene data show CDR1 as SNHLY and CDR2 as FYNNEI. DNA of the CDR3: TGTGCCAGCACCCTAGGGGCCTTACATAATGAGCAGTTCTTC. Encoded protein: CASTLGALHNEQFF.

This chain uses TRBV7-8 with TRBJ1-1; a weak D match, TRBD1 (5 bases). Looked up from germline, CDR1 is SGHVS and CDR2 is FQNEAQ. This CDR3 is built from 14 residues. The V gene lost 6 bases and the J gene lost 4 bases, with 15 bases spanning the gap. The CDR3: CASRPGSVVTEAFF. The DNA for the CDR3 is TGTGCCAGCAGACCAGGGTCGGTGGTCACTGAAGCTTTCTTT.

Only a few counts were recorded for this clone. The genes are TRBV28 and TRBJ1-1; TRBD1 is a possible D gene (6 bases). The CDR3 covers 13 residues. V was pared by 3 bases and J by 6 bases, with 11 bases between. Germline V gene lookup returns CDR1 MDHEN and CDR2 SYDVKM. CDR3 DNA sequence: TGTGCCAGCAGTTTGACAGGCTCCGCTGAAGCTTTCTTT. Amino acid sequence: CASSLTGSAEAFF.

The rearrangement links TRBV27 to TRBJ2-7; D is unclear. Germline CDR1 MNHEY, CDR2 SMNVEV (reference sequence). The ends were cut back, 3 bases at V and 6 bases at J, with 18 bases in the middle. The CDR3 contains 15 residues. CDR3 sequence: CASSFSPRAPSEQYF. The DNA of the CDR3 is TGTGCCAGCAGTTTTTCCCCAAGGGCTCCGAGCGAGCAGTACTTC.

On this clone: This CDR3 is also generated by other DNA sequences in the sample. This CDR3 is CASSVPSYGYTF. For the CDR3, the DNA is TGTGCCAGCAGCGTACCCTCCTATGGCTACACCTTC. The chain recombines TRBV9 with TRBJ1-2; no firm D call. The germline gives CDR1 SGDLS, CDR2 YYNGEE. This CDR3 contains 12 residues. Trimming cost V 1 base and J 4 bases, with 5 bases left between them.

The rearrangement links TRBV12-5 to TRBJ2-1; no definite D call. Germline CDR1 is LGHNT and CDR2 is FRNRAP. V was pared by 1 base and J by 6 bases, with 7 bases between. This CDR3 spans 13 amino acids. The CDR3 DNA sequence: TGTGCTAGTGGTTTGGGCCCTCGCAATGAGCAGTTCTTC. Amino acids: CASGLGPRNEQFF.

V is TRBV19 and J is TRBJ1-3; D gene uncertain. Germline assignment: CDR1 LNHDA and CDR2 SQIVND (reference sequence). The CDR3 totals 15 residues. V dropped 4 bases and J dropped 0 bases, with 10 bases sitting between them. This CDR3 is CASSSQRSSGNTIYF. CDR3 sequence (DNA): TGTGCCAGTAGTAGTCAGAGGAGCTCTGGAAACACCATATATTTT.

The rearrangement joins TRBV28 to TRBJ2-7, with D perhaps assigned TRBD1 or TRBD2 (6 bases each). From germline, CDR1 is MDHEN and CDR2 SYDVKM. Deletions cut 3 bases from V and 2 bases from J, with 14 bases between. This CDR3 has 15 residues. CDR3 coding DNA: TGTGCCAGCAGTTTTAATGGGGGGCTTACCTACGAGCAGTACTTC. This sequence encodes CASSFNGGLTYEQYF.